This T cell receptor beta chain is drawn from a study of low-dose radiotherapy and immunotherapy resistance in tumors (dated by TCRdb to the early 2020s). Study-level background: In Cohort 1, 0.5 Gy per fraction was delivered every 2 weeks, and a total PTV dose of 6.5 Gy was prescribed. Patients were given nivolumab as a 240 mg flat dose every two weeks and ipilimumab at 1 mg/kg every six weeks, with both drugs delivered intravenously. The trial did not randomize participants into treatment groups. In Cohort 2, 1 Gy per fraction was delivered every two weeks, for a total of 13 Gy over 26 weeks. Every two weeks, patients got intravenous cyclophosphamide at 200 mg/m2, given one day ahead of each radiation and immunotherapy administration. Starting on cycle 1 day 1, patients took 300 mg of aspirin by mouth once a day for four cycles. Eight patients were included in the translational analysis, namely three from the first dose cohort plus the first five from the second dose cohort.

First-strand cDNA was synthesized with Superscript III and a set of TRAV- and TRBV-specific primers, covering both TCRalpha and TCRbeta chains. TCRs were amplified with Phusion for 15 to 20 PCR cycles, with a constant-region primer paired with the adapter attached to the V primers. Isolated mRNA was amplified with the MessageAmp II aRNA Amplification Kit, using a roughly 17-hour in vitro transcription at 37°C. mRNA for TCR sequencing was isolated with the Dynabeads mRNA DIRECT Purification Kit. Indexed Illumina adapters were added in a second 25-cycle Phusion PCR, and the resulting products were purified with AMPure XP beads. Under the source paper's analysis protocol: Custom Perl scripts pooled TCR sequences encoding the same protein, removed out-of-frame sequences and computed each clonotype's abundance. Any TCR sequence supported by only a single read was excluded from analysis. Among the metrics used to describe the repertoires were Shannon entropy, Gini index, clonality, richness, and the frequency of TCRs shared between repertoires. TCRdb reprocessing: public reads trimmed at Q25 with fastp, clones called with MiXCR, in-frame beta chains kept. Duplicate CDR3 protein sequences are folded into a single record with the most common DNA and genes. These V and J calls rely on TCRdb rather than the paper's analysis. In this sample the table shows 16,000 or so distinct CDR3 sequences, over 65% of which occur a single time. In total, the top ten clones hold roughly an eighth of the sample.

In regard to this clonotype: Its cognate antigen has yet to be identified. The input lacks base qualities; no much larger clone sits a single base away.

The donors took part in RACIN, a single-arm, phase I, dose-escalation trial that combined nivolumab, ipilimumab, aspirin, low-dose cyclophosphamide and low-dose radiotherapy. Eligible patients had advanced, TIL-negative solid tumors. Trimming costs V 4 bases and J 10 bases, and their ends lie 17 bases apart. The germline V gene specifies SGHNT as CDR1 and YENEEA as CDR2. Its CDR3 holds 14 amino acids, cysteine through phenylalanine. Of the read, only the CDR3 DNA is kept; its 42 bases are in frame from base 1. The receptor was derived from a human donor with advanced metastatic prostate, ovarian, gallbladder or colorectal cancer (not recorded which). This table probably holds off-target reads from a library built for another chain. The V gene is TRBV11-3 and the J gene is TRBJ2-1; a confident D gene designation cannot be given. This receptor carries the CDR3 CASSWKGVKREQFF. The DNA reads TGTGCCAGCAGCTGGAAGGGCGTGAAGAGAGAGCAGTTCTTC.